The 26 T cell receptor beta chains in this list originate from one sample, sequenced in a study of Graves' ophthalmopathy and Graves' hyperthyroidism. The study amplified TCR beta CDR3 regions using RNA transcripts. HTBI-primed RT-PCR formed the first round, and a multiplex PCR formed the second. TCRdb recomputed calls from the multiplex PCR reads with MiXCR, one row per CDR3 protein. The table shows 220,000 or so distinct CDR3 sequences, with 20% to 25% occurring only once. Sequencing used peripheral blood. These receptors all stem from a woman aged 45-59 years with Graves' ophthalmopathy.

The table lists this clonotype with a few counts. This rearrangement joins TRBV4-1 to TRBJ1-1; D ambiguous. The CDR3 is 15 residues long. V was pared by 0 bases and J by 10 bases, with 18 bases between. Germline CDR1 and CDR2: MGHRA and YSYEKL. CDR3 sequence (DNA): TGCGCCAGCAGCCAAGAAGGGTTGGGAGTCGGCGGAGCTTTCTTT. Its translation: CASSQEGLGVGGAFF.

This clonotype was counted many times. V usage is TRBV28 and J usage is TRBJ1-6, with D uncertain. Germline V gene lookup returns CDR1 MDHEN and CDR2 SYDVKM. The CDR3 sequence is 15 residues long. Trimming left V 5 bases short and J 8 bases short, with 16 bases between. The CDR3 protein is CASSPSTLNYSPLHF. CDR3 nucleotides: TGTGCCAGCAGTCCCTCGACACTGAATTATTCACCCCTCCACTTT. Variable domain in full (rest from reference TRBV28 and TRBJ1-6): DVKVTQSSRYLVKRTGEKVFLECVQDMDHENMFWYRQDPGLGLRLIYFSYDVKMKEKGDIPEGYSVSREKKERFSLILESASTNQTSMYLCASSPSTLNYSPLHFGNGTRLTVT.

There are many counts of this clonotype. The chain is built from TRBV6-5 and TRBJ1-2; D is perhaps TRBD1 (6 bases). V was cut by 6 bases and J by 2 bases, with 16 bases left in between. CDR1 is MNHEY, CDR2 SVGAGI, per germline. There are 15 residues in the CDR3. CDR3 residues: CASRFLGQTNYGYTF. In DNA form, the CDR3 reads TGTGCCAGCAGATTCCTCGGACAGACCAACTATGGCTACACCTTC.

The chain employs TRBV27 and TRBJ2-5; 7 positions match TRBD1. CDR1 is MNHEY, CDR2 SMNVEV, per germline (reference sequence). This CDR3 region has 13 residues. V was pared by 6 bases and J by 7 bases, with 8 bases of the junction left unmatched. The CDR3 DNA reads TGTGCCAGCAGGGACAGGTTCTGGGGGACCCAGTACTTC. It codes for CASRDRFWGTQYF.

The sample holds a few counts of this clonotype. This chain uses TRBV7-9 with TRBJ2-7, with TRBD2 matching 12 bases. Germline trimming cut 4 bases from V and 9 bases from J; bases unmatched to any gene: 4. CDR1 is SEHNR, CDR2 FQNEAQ, per germline (reference sequence). The CDR3 has 13 residues. DNA of the CDR3: TGTGCCAGCAGCTCGACTAGCGGGAGTTCGCAGTACTTC. Amino acid sequence: CASSSTSGSSQYF. Drawing the rest from reference TRBV7-9 and TRBJ2-7, the complete variable domain is DTGVSQNPRHKITKRGQNVTFRCDPISEHNRLYWYRQTLGQGPEFLTYFQNEAQLEKSRLLSDRFSAERPKGSFSTLEIQRTEQGDSAMYLCASSSTSGSSQYFGPGTRLTVT.

This clonotype was counted a few times. This chain links TRBV3-1 with TRBJ2-3; 10 positions match TRBD2. This CDR3 region has 16 residues. Germline CDR1 LGHDT, CDR2 YNNKEL (reference sequence). Unmatched junction bases numbered 3, after V lost 1 base and J lost 2 bases. Here the CDR3 DNA reads TGTGCCAGCAGCCAAGCTACTAGCGGGGCCACAGATACGCAGTATTTT. This translates into CASSQATSGATDTQYF.

This clonotype came up a few times. Likely a read error: the CDR3 ends without its conserved phenylalanine or tryptophan. The V call is TRBV6-1, the J call TRBJ2-7; no firm D call. This CDR3 region has 13 residues. V shed 6 bases and J shed 6 bases, with 15 bases lying between them. CDR1 MNHNS and CDR2 SASEGT come from the germline V gene. The CDR3 reads CASSPPPQREQYS. DNA of the CDR3: TGTGCCAGCAGCCCTCCCCCGCAGCGCGAGCAGTACTCC.

The table lists this clonotype with a count of one. The chain employs TRBV4-2 and TRBJ1-5; possible D gene TRBD1, 5 bases. V was trimmed by 5 bases and J by 4 bases, leaving 21 bases between them. This CDR3 is built from 17 residues. Germline CDR1 reads LGHNA; CDR2 reads YNFKEQ. CDR3 region: CASSTGRHKVSNQPQHF. The CDR3 DNA reads TGTGCCAGCAGCACAGGTCGGCACAAGGTTTCGAATCAGCCCCAGCATTTT.

This clonotype was observed many times. V and J are TRBV30 and TRBJ1-1; 9 bases fit TRBD1. Trimming took 3 bases from V and 4 from J; bases not matched to a gene: 3. This CDR3 is built from 13 residues. Per the germline V gene, CDR1 is GTSNPN and CDR2 is SVGIG (reference sequence). The CDR3 spells CAWRGTGRTEAFF. Written as DNA, the CDR3 is TGTGCCTGGAGGGGGACAGGGCGCACTGAAGCTTTCTTT. The complete variable domain, with remaining parts taken from reference TRBV30 and TRBJ1-1, reads SQTIHQWPATLVQPVGSPLSLECTVEGTSNPNLYWYRQAAGRGLQLLFYSVGIGQISSEVPQNLSASRPQDRQFILSSKKLLLSDSGFYLCAWRGTGRTEAFFGQGTRLTVV.

The chain combines TRBV6-5 with TRBJ1-1; D perhaps matches TRBD1 (6 bases). Germline assignment: CDR1 MNHEY and CDR2 SVGAGI. The V end was cut by 2 bases, the J end by 4 bases, with 11 bases between. There are 14 residues in the CDR3. CDR3 DNA sequence: TGTGCCAGCAGTTACGGTGGACAGACCACTGAAGCTTTCTTT. Translation: CASSYGGQTTEAFF.

This clonotype has more than one count but fewer than ten. The chain joins TRBV6-5 to TRBJ1-2, with D unresolved. The V end was cut by 0 bases, the J end by 0 bases, with 14 bases between. Per germline, CDR1 MNHEY and CDR2 SVGAGI. This CDR3 is 17 amino acids long. CDR3 residues: CASSYSMGPTSNYGYTF. The CDR3 DNA is TGTGCCAGCAGTTACTCGATGGGTCCGACCTCTAACTATGGCTACACCTTC.

This clonotype has ten or more counts. The chain is built from TRBV28 and TRBJ1-5; 8 nucleotides line up with TRBD1. The CDR3 consists of 15 residues. Germline assignment: CDR1 MDHEN and CDR2 SYDVKM. The ends lost 5 bases at V and 7 bases at J; junction bases unmatched: 10. The CDR3 DNA sequence: TGTGCCAGCAGTGATGGGGGACAGGCTCACCAGCCCCAGCATTTT. It is translated as CASSDGGQAHQPQHF.

The table lists this clonotype with many counts. The rearrangement uses TRBV3-1 and TRBJ2-7; 7 bases align to TRBD2. Per the germline V gene, CDR1 is LGHDT and CDR2 is YNNKEL (reference sequence). This CDR3 has 14 residues. The V segment lost 0 bases and the J segment 5 bases; nucleotides outside the gene matches: 4. In DNA form, the CDR3 reads TGTGCCAGCAGCCAAGACCCTAGCGGCCACGAGCAGTACTTC. This sequence encodes CASSQDPSGHEQYF.

This clonotype has a count of ten or more. The chain recombines TRBV10-3 with TRBJ2-7; no firm D call. V was pared by 6 bases and J by 0 bases, with 9 bases between. CDR3 length: 13 residues. Germline CDR1 ENHRY, CDR2 SYGVKD. The CDR3 sequence: CAIRRISSYEQYF. The CDR3 DNA sequence: TGTGCCATCAGGAGGATTAGCTCCTACGAGCAGTACTTC.

This clonotype was counted ten times or more. The chain employs TRBV30 and TRBJ2-2; D possibly uses TRBD1 or TRBD2 (5 bases each). The CDR3 extends over 14 amino acids. The V end was cut by 3 bases, the J end by 7 bases, with 15 bases between. Germline V CDR1 and CDR2: GTSNPN, SVGIG (reference sequence). CDR3 residues: CAWRTGTTVGELFF. The DNA for the CDR3 is TGTGCCTGGAGGACCGGGACGACGGTCGGGGAGCTGTTTTTT. The full variable domain, in which reference TRBV30 and TRBJ2-2 provide the parts outside the CDR3, is SQTIHQWPATLVQPVGSPLSLECTVEGTSNPNLYWYRQAAGRGLQLLFYSVGIGQISSEVPQNLSASRPQDRQFILSSKKLLLSDSGFYLCAWRTGTTVGELFFGEGSRLTVL.

Many counts were recorded for this clonotype. This sequence joins TRBV6-5 and TRBJ1-1; D may be TRBD1 (6 bases). Trimming removed 6 bases at V and 2 bases at J, with 19 bases between. The germline CDR1 and CDR2 sequences are MNHEY and SVGAGI. The CDR3 has 16 residues. DNA of the CDR3: TGTGCCAGCAGATCACTCCAAGGACAGCTAAACACTGAAGCTTTCTTT. Protein sequence: CASRSLQGQLNTEAFF.

V usage is TRBV7-9 and J usage is TRBJ2-5; D is undetermined. The CDR3 contains 15 residues. Looked up from germline, CDR1 is SEHNR and CDR2 is FQNEAQ (reference sequence). V shed 6 bases and J shed 4 bases, with 18 bases lying between them. The DNA for the CDR3 is TGTGCCAGCAGTTTATTATCGGTAGGGTCAGAGACCCAGTACTTC. This codes for CASSLLSVGSETQYF.

This clonotype has a count of ten or more. The CDR3, as DNA: TGCAGTGCTACGGGGACTAGCGGGAGGGTGGGGGAGACCCAGTACTTC. Its translation: CSATGTSGRVGETQYF. The gene calls are TRBV20-1 and TRBJ2-5; 16 nucleotides align to TRBD2. Looked up from germline, CDR1 is DFQATT and CDR2 is SNEGSKA (reference sequence). After removal of 4 bases from V and 5 bases from J, the junction contained 7 bases not matched to a gene. This CDR3 spans 16 amino acids.

The chain links TRBV25-1 to TRBJ2-5, with 8 bases lining up with TRBD2. CDR1 and CDR2 (germline): MGHDK, SYGVNS. The CDR3 extends over 14 amino acids. V gave up 7 bases and J gave up 1 base; unmatched junction bases: 5. The CDR3 DNA reads as TGTGCCAGCACCATTAGCGGGGCCCAAGAGACCCAGTACTTC. Protein product: CASTISGAQETQYF.

The chain uses TRBV29-1 and TRBJ2-7; D possibly matches TRBD1 or TRBD2 (5 bases each). V lost 4 bases, J lost 3 bases, and 19 bases lay in between. This CDR3 has 15 amino acids. Germline loops: CDR1 SQVTM, CDR2 ANQGSEA. The CDR3 spells CSVVGDGRLGYEQYF. The CDR3 bases are TGCAGCGTTGTGGGGGACGGACGGTTGGGCTACGAGCAGTACTTC.

This clonotype came up many times. This rearrangement joins TRBV5-1 to TRBJ2-5; 10 nucleotides line up with TRBD2. This CDR3 contains 16 residues. V was pared by 5 bases and J by 0 bases, with 7 bases of the junction left unmatched. Germline CDR1 SGHRS, CDR2 YFSETQ. The CDR3 here is CASRSGLAVYQETQYF. CDR3 DNA sequence: TGCGCCAGCAGATCCGGACTAGCGGTGTACCAAGAGACCCAGTACTTC.

The chain has TRBV28 and TRBJ2-7; D tentatively fits TRBD1 or TRBD2 (5 bases each). CDR3 length: 15 residues. V was clipped by 6 bases and J by 1 base, with 16 bases between them. Germline V CDR1 and CDR2: MDHEN, SYDVKM. The CDR3 nucleotides read TGTGCCAGCAGGCCTCCAAGGGGACCATCCTACGAGCAGTACTTC. Residues: CASRPPRGPSYEQYF.

This clonotype was detected many times. CDR3 sequence: CATSDGRVLSSYEQYF. CDR3 sequence (DNA): TGTGCCACCAGTGACGGCCGGGTCTTAAGCTCCTACGAGCAGTACTTC. V is TRBV24-1 and J is TRBJ2-7; unclear D gene. This CDR3 is built from 16 residues. The V and J ends lost 4 bases and 0 bases respectively, with 15 bases between them. From germline, CDR1 is KGHDR and CDR2 SFDVKD.

The chain carries TRBV27 and TRBJ1-6; TRBD1 agrees at 7 bases. The CDR3 contains 14 residues. CDR1 MNHEY and CDR2 SMNVEV come from the germline V gene (reference sequence). V shed 7 bases and J 10 bases; nucleotides not matched to a gene: 10. CDR3 in DNA: TGTGCCAGCACGTGGTCAGGGGGTGACTCACCCCTCCACTTT. Translated: CASTWSGGDSPLHF.

This clonotype came up a few times. Possible read error: a much larger clone is one base away. The chain uses TRBV20-1 and TRBJ2-7; a weak D match, TRBD2 (6 bases). Trimming left V 2 bases short and J 3 bases short, with 11 bases between. The CDR3 has 13 amino acids. CDR1 is DFQATT and CDR2 is SNEGSKA in the germline V gene (reference sequence). The CDR3 is CSARSGTHYEQYF. Written as DNA, the CDR3 is TGCAGTGCTAGATCCGGGACTCACTACGAGCAGTACTTC.

This clonotype was counted at least ten times. J is TRBJ1-5 and V is TRBV4-1; no firm D call. Trimming stripped 0 bases from V and 4 bases from J, with 7 bases between. Germline-derived CDR1 and CDR2 are MGHRA and YSYEKL. The CDR3 length is 14 residues. CDR3 bases: TGCGCCAGCAGCCAAGAGAATCGAAATCAGCCCCAGCATTTT. Translating it yields CASSQENRNQPQHF.